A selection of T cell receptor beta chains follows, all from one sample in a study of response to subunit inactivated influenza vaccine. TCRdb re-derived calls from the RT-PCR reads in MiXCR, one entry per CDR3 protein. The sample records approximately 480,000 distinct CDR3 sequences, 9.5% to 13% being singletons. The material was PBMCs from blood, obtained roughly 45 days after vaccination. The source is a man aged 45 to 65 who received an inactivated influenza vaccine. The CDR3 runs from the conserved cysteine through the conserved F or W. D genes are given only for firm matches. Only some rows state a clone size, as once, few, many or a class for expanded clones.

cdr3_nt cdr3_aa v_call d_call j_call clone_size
TGTGCCAGCAGCCCCAACAGGGCTAGGGGAAACATTCAGTACTTC CASSPNRARGNIQYF TRBV7-8 - TRBJ2-4 many
TGCAGCGTTGAAAGGGCAGGGGCGAACACTGAAGCTTTCTTT CSVERAGANTEAFF TRBV29-1 - TRBJ1-1 -
TGCGCCAGCAGCTTGAAACCCGGGGGGCAAGCCTACAATGAGCAGTTCTTC CASSLKPGGQAYNEQFF TRBV5-1 - TRBJ2-1 few
TGCAGCGTAGCGGGAGGGCCTGGCACAGATACGCAGTATTTT CSVAGGPGTDTQYF TRBV29-1 TRBD2 TRBJ2-3 many
TGTGCCAGCAGCCAATATCACGTGGGGACCGCCTCTGGGGCCAACGTCCTGACTTTC CASSQYHVGTASGANVLTF TRBV4-2 - TRBJ2-6 few
TGTGCCAGCAGTTTATGGTACACTGAAGCTTTCTTT CASSLWYTEAFF TRBV28 - TRBJ1-1 few
TGTGCCACCAGCAGAGATAGGGGGACAGGGAGCAACATTCAGTACTTC CATSRDRGTGSNIQYF TRBV15 TRBD1 TRBJ2-4 few
TGTGCCAGCAGTTTTGGCAGGGGATCTGGAAACACCATATATTTT CASSFGRGSGNTIYF TRBV12-3/TRBV12-4 - TRBJ1-3 few
TGCAGTGTTGGGGCGGGAGGGCGCTACGAGCAGTACTTC CSVGAGGRYEQYF TRBV20-1 TRBD2 TRBJ2-7 -
TGTGCCAGCAGTTCAGGGAGGGATGGCTACACCTTC CASSSGRDGYTF TRBV27 - TRBJ1-2 -
TGTGCCACCAGTGAAAGGGACCCGTCGAACACCGGGGAGCTGTTTTTT CATSERDPSNTGELFF TRBV24-1 - TRBJ2-2 many
TGTGCCAGCAGCCAGCCGGGACAGGGAAACATTCAGTACTTC CASSQPGQGNIQYF TRBV3-1 TRBD1 TRBJ2-4 many
TGTGCCAGTATTAGATCGGGACAGACTTCTAACTATGGCTACACCTTC CASIRSGQTSNYGYTF TRBV5-3 TRBD1 TRBJ1-2 many
TGTGCCAGCAGTTACCCGGGAATCCGGAAAAATTCACCCCTCCACTTT CASSYPGIRKNSPLHF TRBV6-2/TRBV6-3 - TRBJ1-6 many
TGTGCCAGCAGACCTAAGAACAATCAGCCCCAGCATTTT CASRPKNNQPQHF TRBV12-3/TRBV12-4 - TRBJ1-5 -
TGCGCCAGCTGGGTAGAGGTTCCCTACAATGAGCAGTTCTTC CASWVEVPYNEQFF TRBV23-1 - TRBJ2-1 many
TGTGCCAGTAGCTGGACAGGAGCTAACGAGCAGTACTTC CASSWTGANEQYF TRBV19 TRBD1 TRBJ2-7 -
TGCAGTGCTAGACGAAGGGACAGGTGGGGCTCCGAGCAGTACTTC CSARRRDRWGSEQYF TRBV20-1 TRBD1 TRBJ2-7 -
TGCAGCGTTGATCGGACTAGCGGGGGTAATGAGCAGTTCTTC CSVDRTSGGNEQFF TRBV29-1 TRBD2 TRBJ2-1 -
TGTGCCATGAGCCCCGGGCTCCTCAGCTGGGCGCTGTTTTTT CAMSPGLLSWALFF TRBV25-1 - TRBJ2-2 once
TGCGCCAGCAGCACCCCGACAGGGGGCGATGGCTACACCTTC CASSTPTGGDGYTF TRBV5-1 TRBD1 TRBJ1-2 many
TGCGCCAGCAGCTGGGGTCGAGTTTTCGCCTACGAGCAGTACTTC CASSWGRVFAYEQYF TRBV5-1 - TRBJ2-7 many
TGCAGTGCAGCGACAGGCGCTTACTCCTACGAGCAGTACTTC CSAATGAYSYEQYF TRBV20-1 - TRBJ2-7 many
TGTGCCAGCAAACCTAGCGGGACACTCTACGAGCAGTACTTC CASKPSGTLYEQYF TRBV12-3/TRBV12-4 TRBD2 TRBJ2-7 many
TGTGCCAGCAGCTTAGTTCGGGGGCTAACACCCCTCCACTTT CASSLVRGLTPLHF TRBV7-2 - TRBJ1-6 -
TGCAGTGCTACCTCCTCCAGCCAAGAGACCCAGTACTTC CSATSSSQETQYF TRBV20-1 - TRBJ2-5 few
TGTGCCAGCAGTCCACCGGGGCGCGGGTACGAGCAGTACTTC CASSPPGRGYEQYF TRBV12-3/TRBV12-4 - TRBJ2-7 -
TGTGCCAGCAGTTTAGGACAAGAAGGCTACACCTTC CASSLGQEGYTF TRBV12-3/TRBV12-4 - TRBJ1-2 many
TGTGCCACCAGCTTATGGGGGACCGGGGAGCTGTTTTTT CATSLWGTGELFF TRBV24-1 - TRBJ2-2 few
TGTGCCAGCAGCTTAACTTCGGCCGGGACACACCAGTTCTTC CASSLTSAGTHQFF TRBV7-3 - TRBJ2-1 few
TGTGCCAGCAGCTTAGCGCAGGTTTCGCGGACTAGCACAGATACGCAGTATTTT CASSLAQVSRTSTDTQYF TRBV7-2 - TRBJ2-3 -
TGTGCCAGCAGCCGATTAGACAGGGTAGAGGCCGGGGAGCTGTTTTTT CASSRLDRVEAGELFF TRBV4-2 TRBD1 TRBJ2-2 few
TGTGCCAGCAGCCCCCGGTTAGCGGGGGGGCCGAATGAGCAGTTCTTC CASSPRLAGGPNEQFF TRBV7-9 TRBD2 TRBJ2-1 many
TGTGCCAGCAGTGAAGCGCTTCTGGGGGGCTGGAACAATCAGCCCCAGCATTTT CASSEALLGGWNNQPQHF TRBV2 - TRBJ1-5 -
TGCAGCGTTCCGGGCCCCAGGGGGGAGACCCAGTACTTC CSVPGPRGETQYF TRBV29-1 TRBD1 TRBJ2-5 -
TGTGCCAGCAGCTTACCGTACTCCGGGACTAGCATTCAGTACTTC CASSLPYSGTSIQYF TRBV7-2 TRBD2 TRBJ2-4 -
TGTGCCAGCAGTGAAGGTCTATGGGGGCGGATCTTT CASSEGLWGRIF TRBV2 - TRBJ1-1 -
TGTGCCAGCAGCCCCCTAGGGGGAGGCCCCTACGAGCAGTACTTC CASSPLGGGPYEQYF TRBV3-1 - TRBJ2-7 -
TGCAGTGCTAGGGGCCTAATGAACACTGAAGCTTTCTTT CSARGLMNTEAFF TRBV20-1 - TRBJ1-1 many
TGCAGTGCTAGCCGGCTAGCCTACGAGCAGTACTTC CSASRLAYEQYF TRBV20-1 - TRBJ2-7 -
TGCAGTGCTAGACCTTACGACAGGGTTGGAGAGACCCAGTACTTC CSARPYDRVGETQYF TRBV20-1 TRBD1 TRBJ2-5 many
TGTGCCAGCAGCCCGGGGGGTCCTAGCAATCAGCCCCAGCATTTT CASSPGGPSNQPQHF TRBV7-9 - TRBJ1-5 -
TGCAGTCCTGGGCAGGGGCGGACTGAAGCTTTCTTT CSPGQGRTEAFF TRBV20-1 - TRBJ1-1 few
TGTGCCAGCAGTCGCTGGACAGGGGAGACGGTTATGGAAGAGACCCAGTACTTC CASSRWTGETVMEETQYF TRBV28 TRBD1 TRBJ2-5 few
TGCAGTGCTGAAAACGGGAGGGAAGAGCAGTTCTTC CSAENGREEQFF TRBV20-1 TRBD2 TRBJ2-1 few
TGCAGCGTTTGGACTAGCGGGAGTAAGACCCAGTACTTC CSVWTSGSKTQYF TRBV29-1 TRBD2 TRBJ2-5 few
TGCAGCGTTGGCACCTGGGGACCGACCGGGGAGCTGTTTTTT CSVGTWGPTGELFF TRBV29-1 - TRBJ2-2 -
TGTGCCAGCAGTGAATATATCCCCGGGGGACCCTACGAGCAGTACTTC CASSEYIPGGPYEQYF TRBV2 - TRBJ2-7 few
TGTGCCAGCAGCTCGATGACAGAGTCTTACGAGCAGTACTTC CASSSMTESYEQYF TRBV6-2/TRBV6-3 - TRBJ2-7 few
TGTGCCAGCAGCCAAGATTGGGGGAGGGCATCCTACAATGAGCAGTTCTTC CASSQDWGRASYNEQFF TRBV4-2 TRBD2 TRBJ2-1 many
TGTGCCAGCAGTTTCTCCAGCGGGAGGGCCGTCACAGATACGCAGTATTTT CASSFSSGRAVTDTQYF TRBV12-3/TRBV12-4 TRBD2 TRBJ2-3 -
TGTGCCAGCAGTCCCCCGCGGGGGCTTGACAAAAACATTCAGTACTTC CASSPPRGLDKNIQYF TRBV12-3/TRBV12-4 - TRBJ2-4 few